This T cell receptor beta chain originates from a study of OX40 agonist ivuxolimab in advanced cancers. Broader study findings: Compared with others, partial responders at 0.1-3.0 mg/kg displayed clonal expansion among the lowest.

V lost 5 bases and J lost 3, with 14 bases in between. CDR3 length equals 14 residues. Germline V gives CDR1 MGHRA, CDR2 YSYEKL. Libraries were prepared by immunoSEQ multiplex PCR; TCRdb keeps only in-frame clonotypes and omits some of them. The sample lists some 78,000 clones, more than 85% occurring once. On this clone: Its target is not known.

The rearrangement joins TRBV4-1 to TRBJ2-7; no definite D call. The material sequenced was CD4+ or CD8+ T cells sorted from blood, taken in a trial of the OX40 agonist ivuxolimab. The source of this sequence is an adult with an advanced solid tumor such as melanoma, head and neck, liver or kidney cancer. CDR3 DNA: TGCGCCAGCAGCTCTTACAGTATAAACTACGAGCAGTACTTC. As protein: CASSSYSINYEQYF.